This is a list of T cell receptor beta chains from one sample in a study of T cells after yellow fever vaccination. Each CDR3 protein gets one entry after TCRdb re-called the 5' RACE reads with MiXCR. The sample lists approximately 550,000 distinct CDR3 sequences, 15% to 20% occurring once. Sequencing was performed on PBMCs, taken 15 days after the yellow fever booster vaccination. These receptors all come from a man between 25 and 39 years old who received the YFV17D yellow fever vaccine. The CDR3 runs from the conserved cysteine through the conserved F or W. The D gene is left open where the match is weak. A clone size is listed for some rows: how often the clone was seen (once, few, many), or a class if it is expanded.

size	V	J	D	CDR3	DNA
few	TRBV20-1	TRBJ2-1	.	CSVGHEQFF	TGCAGCGTGGGCCATGAGCAGTTCTTC
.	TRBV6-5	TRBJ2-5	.	CASSHQASRETQYF	TGTGCCAGCAGTCACCAGGCCTCCAGGGAGACCCAGTACTTC
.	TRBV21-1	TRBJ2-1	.	CASSKGGGGDEQFF	TGTGCCAGCAGCAAAGGGGGGGGAGGCGATGAGCAGTTCTTC
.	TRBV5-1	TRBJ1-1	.	CASSLEGGVKTEAFF	TGCGCCAGCAGTTTGGAGGGAGGGGTAAAAACTGAAGCTTTCTTT
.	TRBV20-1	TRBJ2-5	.	CSARLLPSETQYF	TGCAGTGCAAGACTTCTACCTTCGGAGACCCAGTACTTC
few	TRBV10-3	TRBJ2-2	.	CAARGSLGELFF	TGTGCCGCTCGGGGCTCCTTGGGGGAGCTGTTTTTT
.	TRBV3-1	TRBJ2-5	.	CASSRPTQETQYF	TGTGCCAGCAGCCGTCCGACCCAAGAGACCCAGTACTTC
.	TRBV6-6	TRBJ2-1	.	CASSYSDYNEQFF	TGTGCCAGCAGTTACTCTGACTACAATGAGCAGTTCTTC
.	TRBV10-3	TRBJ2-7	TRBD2	CAIMQASGAYEQYF	TGTGCCATCATGCAGGCTAGCGGAGCCTACGAGCAGTACTTC
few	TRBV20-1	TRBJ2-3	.	CSAGREPKTDTQYF	TGCAGCGCAGGCAGGGAACCCAAAACAGATACGCAGTATTTT
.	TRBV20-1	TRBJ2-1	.	CSARAPISYNEQFF	TGCAGTGCTAGAGCCCCTATCTCCTACAATGAGCAGTTCTTC
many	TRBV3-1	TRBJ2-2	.	CASSQVLPGELFF	TGTGCCAGCAGCCAAGTTCTCCCCGGGGAGCTGTTTTTT
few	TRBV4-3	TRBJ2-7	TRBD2	CASSQFAAGAYEQYF	TGCGCCAGCAGCCAATTCGCAGCGGGAGCTTACGAGCAGTACTTC
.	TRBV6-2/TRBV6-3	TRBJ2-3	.	CASSEGTDTQYF	TGTGCCAGCAGTGAGGGAACGGATACGCAGTATTTT
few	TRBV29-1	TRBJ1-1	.	CSALTAEAFF	TGCAGCGCCCTGACCGCTGAAGCTTTCTTT
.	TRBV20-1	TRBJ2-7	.	CSASPSGTKYEQYF	TGCAGTGCTAGTCCTTCCGGGACCAAGTACGAGCAGTACTTC
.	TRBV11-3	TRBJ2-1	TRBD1	CASSGPGTGFDNEQFF	TGTGCCAGCAGCGGTCCCGGGACAGGCTTCGACAATGAGCAGTTCTTC
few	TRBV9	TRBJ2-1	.	CASNKDSSYNEQFF	TGTGCCAGCAACAAGGATAGCTCCTACAATGAGCAGTTCTTC
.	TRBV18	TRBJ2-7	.	CASSPSITTYEQYF	TGTGCCAGCTCCCCTTCCATTACAACCTACGAGCAGTACTTC
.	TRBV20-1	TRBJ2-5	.	CSARGPEGNQYF	TGCAGTGCTAGGGGCCCTGAGGGTAACCAGTACTTC
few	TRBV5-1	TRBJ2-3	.	CASSLGTVSITDTQYF	TGCGCCAGCAGCTTGGGGACCGTTTCTATCACAGATACGCAGTATTTT
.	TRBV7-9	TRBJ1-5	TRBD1	CASSYTGQPNQPQHF	TGTGCCAGCAGCTACACGGGACAGCCCAATCAGCCCCAGCATTTT